This is a list of T cell receptor beta chains from one sample in a study of blood T cell repertoires in COVID-19. Sequencing was performed with immunoSEQ multiplex PCR; in TCRdb, only in-frame clones are kept and a portion is missing. The sample holds over 400,000 clones; 88% are singletons and the top ten take around 7.9%. Material: PBMCs or T cells enriched from blood (not recorded which). Receptors were obtained from a woman aged 55 to 70 who had recovered from COVID-19. Both conserved end residues are part of each CDR3. D genes are given only for firm matches. Part of the rows lack a size; the others show once, few, many or a class for expanded clones.

j_call clone_size d_call v_call cdr3_nt cdr3_aa
TRBJ1-1 . TRBD1 TRBV11-3 TGTGCCAGCAGCTTACGACAGGGGCCCATTGTGCCTGCCTCGGCTTTCTTT CASSLRQGPIVPASAFF
TRBJ1-6 . . TRBV11-2 TGTGCCAGCAGCTTATATCGGGGGAGCTCCTATAATTCACCCCTCCACTTT CASSLYRGSSYNSPLHF
TRBJ1-6 once . TRBV5-1 TGCGCCAGCAGCTTCGAGGGAGTTAATTCACCCCTCCACTTT CASSFEGVNSPLHF
TRBJ1-2 once . TRBV5-1 TGCGCCAGCAGCTTGGGAGGTGAAGCTAACTATGGCTACACCTTC CASSLGGEANYGYTF
TRBJ1-1 . . TRBV4-1 TGCGCCAGCAGCCAACCCAGGAAGGCTGCTGAAGCTTTCTTT CASSQPRKAAEAFF
TRBJ2-7 . TRBD2 TRBV27 TGTGCCAGCAGTTTCGGGTCGGGAGGTGGCTACGAGCAGTACTTC CASSFGSGGGYEQYF
TRBJ1-2 few TRBD1 TRBV12-3/TRBV12-4 TGTGCCAGCAGTCCGGACAGGGGTGGCTACACCTTC CASSPDRGGYTF
TRBJ1-2 . TRBD1 TRBV2 TGTGCCAGCACCAGACAGGGGAGCTACACCTTC CASTRQGSYTF
TRBJ2-3 . TRBD1 TRBV24-1 TGTGCCACCAGTGATTGGACAGGGGGCGCGCAGGCTACGCAGTATTTT CATSDWTGGAQATQYF
TRBJ2-5 . . TRBV7-2 TGTGCCAGCAGCCTAGGAAGGGGCCAGTACTTC CASSLGRGQYF
TRBJ1-2 . . TRBV5-1 TGCGCCAGCAGCCCCGGATCTCACTCGGGGGGCTACACCTTC CASSPGSHSGGYTF
TRBJ2-6 . TRBD1 TRBV29-1 TGCAGCGTTGCGGGGCAGGGGGCTGCTGGGGCCAACGTCCTGACTTTC CSVAGQGAAGANVLTF
TRBJ2-5 . . TRBV2 TGTGCCAGCAGTGAAATTTCGGAGACCCAGTACTTC CASSEISETQYF
TRBJ2-3 . . TRBV9 TGTGCCAGCAGCGTAGTAGGAGAGGGACTAGATACGCAGTATTTT CASSVVGEGLDTQYF
TRBJ1-2 . . TRBV29-1 TGCAGCGTCGGACAAATCTATGGCTACACCTTC CSVGQIYGYTF
TRBJ1-4 . . TRBV19 TGTGCCAGTAGTCCCGGCGGGACTAATGAAAAACTGTTTTTT CASSPGGTNEKLFF
TRBJ1-1 . . TRBV10-3 TGTGCCATCAGTGCGCAAGAGGAGGGTGAAGCTTTCTTT CAISAQEEGEAFF
TRBJ1-1 . . TRBV15 TGTGCCACCAGCAGAGATCGAGACTACACGTCGGAAGCTTTCTTT CATSRDRDYTSEAFF
TRBJ2-7 . . TRBV29-1 TGCAGCGTCGCGGGGACAGCGAGCTCCTACGAGCAGTACTTC CSVAGTASSYEQYF
TRBJ1-1 few . TRBV27 TGTGCCAGCAGTCCCAGAGGGCCTCCCCCCACTGAAGCTTTCTTT CASSPRGPPPTEAFF